The rows below give T cell receptor beta chains drawn from one sample of a study of T-cell memory formation after mild COVID-19. Each CDR3 protein gets one entry after TCRdb re-called the 5' RACE reads with MiXCR. The sample gives more than 80,000 distinct CDR3 sequences, 9.5% to 15% of which show up once; around 25% is in the top ten. Sequencing was performed on PBMCs or a T cell subset sorted from them (not recorded which). These receptors were obtained from an adult woman who had mild COVID-19 (a few samples of this study predate the infection). Cell type and time point are not known. Each CDR3 is given with its conserved first and last residue. A D gene is named only where the DNA matches it firmly. Part of the rows lack a size; the others show once, few, many or a class for expanded clones.

V gene	D gene	J gene	clone size	CDR3 protein
TRBV11-2	-	TRBJ1-5	few	CASSLGLPSNQPQHF
TRBV14	-	TRBJ1-1	few	CASSHTNIQNTEAFF
TRBV3-1	TRBD1	TRBJ2-7	few	CASSIRTGKLSYEQYF
TRBV7-9	-	TRBJ2-1	many	CASSLGRGYNEQFF
TRBV24-1	TRBD1	TRBJ1-2	-	CATSDHRGVGYTF
TRBV11-2	TRBD2	TRBJ2-7	-	CASSFGGTEQYF
TRBV4-1	TRBD1	TRBJ1-2	-	CASRLTPGTVYGYTF
TRBV4-1	-	TRBJ2-7	many	CASSQETGDLYAEQYF
TRBV4-3	TRBD2	TRBJ2-2	many	CASSQLGTSAGTGELFF
TRBV5-1	TRBD2	TRBJ2-5	few	CASSLELQGGETQYF
TRBV11-2	TRBD2	TRBJ2-5	-	CASSLATSGGETQYF
TRBV30	-	TRBJ1-1	-	CAWSFNTEAFF
TRBV12-3/TRBV12-4	-	TRBJ2-3	-	CASSLVRGGEDTQYF
TRBV4-2	-	TRBJ2-1	few	CASSHLMDILGEQFF
TRBV12-3/TRBV12-4	-	TRBJ1-1	few	CASSKHPGAQAEAFF
TRBV30	-	TRBJ1-2	-	CAWSPDGYGYTF
TRBV29-1	-	TRBJ2-1	-	CSGGTPYNEQFF
TRBV7-9	TRBD2	TRBJ2-5	-	CASSPTSAQETQYF
TRBV7-9	TRBD1	TRBJ1-4	few	CASSPEGQWDEKLFF
TRBV15	TRBD2	TRBJ2-7	-	CATSRAEAGEHYEQYF
TRBV4-1	TRBD1	TRBJ1-1	-	CASSREGQGNTEAFF
TRBV7-2	-	TRBJ2-7	few	CASSFQGAGAAYEQYF
TRBV5-1	-	TRBJ2-7	-	CASSPTDKGYEQYF
TRBV20-1	-	TRBJ2-1	-	CSASGPGLFYNEQFF
TRBV9	TRBD1	TRBJ2-3	-	CASSPDRGTDTQYF
TRBV7-9	TRBD2	TRBJ2-2	-	CASSLSLAVSNTGELFF
TRBV7-9	-	TRBJ1-2	few	CASSPWTVYGYTF
TRBV5-6	-	TRBJ2-1	few	CASSFTGLGEVEQFF
TRBV4-1	TRBD1	TRBJ2-7	few	CASSHADRVHEQYF
TRBV7-8	-	TRBJ2-7	few	CASSPWTDSYEQYF
TRBV5-4	TRBD2	TRBJ2-2	few	CASSARLAGLTGELFF
TRBV7-8	TRBD2	TRBJ2-2	-	CASSLVAGGSAGELFF
TRBV25-1	TRBD2	TRBJ2-1	few	CASSEWGGTPKDNEQFF
TRBV13	-	TRBJ2-7	-	CASSRSRYEQYF